These 3 T cell receptor beta chains originate from one sample sequenced in a study of blood T cells in healthy people across ages. Primed by a sample-barcoded 5' primer and a J-beta primer mix, a second PCR proceeded for 7 to 11 cycles. TCRdb independently ran MiXCR on the 5' RACE reads; one entry per CDR3 protein. The data contain around 800,000 distinct CDR3 sequences, more than 25% of them singletons. This sample also appeared in a second study, on T cells of mothers and their children.

Material: blood. All receptors derive from a boy aged 5-17 years in good health.

This clonotype has more than one count but fewer than ten. The chain carries TRBV9 and TRBJ2-3, with 10 bases aligning to TRBD2. The CDR3 loop spans 15 amino acids. With 5 bases clipped from V and 7 bases from J, the junction kept 10 bases outside the gene matches. Germline V lookup: CDR1 SGDLS, CDR2 YYNGEE. This CDR3 is CASSVSPSGGNTQYF. DNA of the CDR3: TGTGCCAGCAGTGTCTCACCTAGCGGGGGAAATACGCAGTATTTT.

The gene calls are TRBV12-3 or TRBV12-4 and TRBJ1-2, with D possibly being TRBD1 (5 bases). The V end lost 6 bases, the J end lost 4 bases, and 18 bases lay between the germline ends. The CDR3 is 15 amino acids. As DNA, the CDR3 is TGTGCCAGCAGCCCAAGGACATACTACGGCTATGGCTACACCTTC. Translation gives CASSPRTYYGYGYTF.

In its sample, this clonotype was seen a few times. An end of the junction differs from the germline gene, which may be a read error. This chain uses TRBV7-3 with TRBJ2-5; D may be TRBD1 or TRBD2 (5 bases each). This CDR3 spans 13 amino acids. Germline CDR1 is SGHTA and CDR2 is FQGTGA. For the CDR3, the DNA is TGCGCCAGCAGCGCCTATGGGGGAGAGACCCAGTACTTC. It translates to CASSAYGGETQYF.